This T cell receptor beta chain is drawn from a study of T-cell memory formation after mild COVID-19. Whole-study context: The two donors had largely donor-specific TCR clusters. Study results and limitations: CD4+ contracting clones were mainly CM and EM; CD8+ ones, EMRA.

This clonotype was seen only a few times. Its matching antigen is unknown. TCRdb called the 5' RACE reads again in MiXCR, with one record for every CDR3 protein. The sample carries about 110,000 distinct CDR3 sequences, 15% to 20% recorded once. The V and J ends lost 2 bases and 7 bases respectively, with 17 bases between them. The CDR3 has 15 residues. Looked up from germline, CDR1 is SEHNR and CDR2 is FQNEAQ (reference sequence). The source is a man in his late teens or twenties who had mild COVID-19 (a few samples of this study predate the infection). Cell type and time point are not known. V is TRBV7-9 and J is TRBJ1-2; D may be TRBD1 (5 bases). Source material: PBMCs or a T cell subset sorted from them (not recorded which). The CDR3 sequence is CASSLRQPPTGGYTF. The CDR3, as DNA: TGTGCCAGCAGCTTAAGACAGCCCCCGACGGGTGGCTACACCTTC.